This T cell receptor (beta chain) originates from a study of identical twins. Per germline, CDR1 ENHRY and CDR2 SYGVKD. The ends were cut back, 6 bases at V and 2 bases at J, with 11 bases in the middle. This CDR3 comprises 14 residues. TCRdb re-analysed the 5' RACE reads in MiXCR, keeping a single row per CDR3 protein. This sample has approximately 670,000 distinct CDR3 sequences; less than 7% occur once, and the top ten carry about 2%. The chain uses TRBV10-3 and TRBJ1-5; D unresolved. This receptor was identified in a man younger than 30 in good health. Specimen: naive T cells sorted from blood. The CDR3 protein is CAIREPVGNQPQHF. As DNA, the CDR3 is TGTGCCATCAGAGAACCCGTTGGCAATCAGCCCCAGCATTTT.